This T cell receptor beta chain was sequenced in a study of blood T cell repertoires in COVID-19 (dated by TCRdb to the early 2020s). Looking at the study overall: Samples covering the acute and convalescent phases of COVID-19 were provided by collaborators in the United States, Italy and Spain. The repertoires were made available in a free public database intended to serve as a resource for research on the immune response to SARS-CoV-2. The material from the prospective study consisted of cDNA or gDNA derived from T cells, B-cell-depleted T cells, or PBMCs. Subjects who had been exposed to COVID-19, were actively infected with it, or had recovered from it provided the deeply sampled blood TCRbeta repertoires that made up the dataset. HLA class I and class II types, where available, came from metadata supplied by the sample provider rather than from assay-based typing. Samples were obtained from the ongoing ImmuneRACE study (first 160 participants) and from about 1,300 subjects provided by 6 global collaborators. The sample metadata nearly always contained a de-identified subject ID, COVID-19 status, age in years and sex.

Whole blood was collected in K2EDTA tubes by collaborating institutions according to the institutions' own protocols. Collaborator samples were shipped for TCRbeta analysis as frozen whole blood, isolated PBMCs, or DNA extracted from either sample type. As encoded in the germline V gene, CDR1 is KGHDR while CDR2 is SFDVKD. For this chain, trimming is 1 base at the V end and 8 bases at the J end, and the number of junction bases without a gene match is 7. The CDR3 holds 15 amino acids from the cysteine to the phenylalanine. Left in the record is the CDR3 DNA by itself, 45 bases read in frame from the first base. The full study reports these points: Clinical and demographic metadata were provided uncurated, with the amount varying by source and participant.

The immunoSEQ Assay, a bias-controlled multiplex PCR, was used to amplify TCRbeta CDR3 regions from genomic DNA. The source study handled its data this way. Nucleated cell counts per sample were estimated from amplification of reference gene primers within the assay. To quantify the absolute abundance of each unique TCRbeta CDR3 rearrangement, sequence reads were collapsed and filtered. For each sample, productive Simpson clonality was calculated by taking the square root of Simpson's diversity index across productive rearrangements. TCRdb's version of the immuneACCESS table is confined to in-frame rearrangements and falls short of the full clone set. An unresolved V gene accounts for under half of the shortfall where checked; the remainder is of unknown origin. The DNA gave D and trimming, while V, J and clone size come from that table. The sample yields approximately 230,000 clones; approximately 83% were counted once. The top ten hold about 8.9% of the sample.

A word on this clone: It lacks a known antigen. No qualities accompany the bases; no much larger clone lies one base away.

This clonotype originated in a man aged 80 or over with acute or convalescent COVID-19. The rearranged segments are TRBV24-1 and TRBJ2-1, with 7 bases aligning to TRBD1. The specimen was peripheral blood. The nucleotides are TGTGCCACCAGTGATTTAAAACAGGGGAGAGATGAGCAGTTCTTC. This codes for CATSDLKQGRDEQFF.